These 10 T cell receptor beta chains came from one sample sequenced in a study of beta chain features in type 1 diabetes. Whole-study findings and limits: TCRB CDR3s were moderately but significantly shorter in Type 1 diabetes patients in all four CD4+ subsets.

Isolated RNA was reverse transcribed in full, so expressed TCRB transcripts were sequenced. Method: immunoSEQ multiplex PCR; TCRdb's copy keeps in-frame clones and lacks some. The data contain about 150,000 clones, 8.5% to 10% of them singletons. These receptors have no identified antigens. Material for sequencing was central memory CD4+ T cells from blood. The source is a woman in her 30s with type 1 diabetes.

The chain joins TRBV19 to TRBJ2-5; TRBD1 aligns across 8 bases. The CDR3 has 12 residues. V dropped 5 bases and J dropped 5; count of bases not matched to a gene: 1. Germline CDR1 and CDR2: LNHDA and SQIVND (reference sequence). The CDR3 is CASSRQGETQYF. As DNA, the CDR3 is TGTGCCAGTAGTCGACAGGGGGAGACCCAGTACTTC.

This clone was picked up a small number of times. The V call is TRBV2, the J call TRBJ1-2; the match to TRBD1 covers 8 bases. The CDR3 contains 15 residues. Germline assignment: CDR1 SNHLY and CDR2 FYNNEI. Trimming at V came to 6 bases and at J to 7 bases, leaving 13 bases not matched to a gene. This chain's CDR3 is CASRTGVIFGAGYTF. CDR3 sequence (DNA): TGTGCCAGCAGGACAGGGGTCATATTTGGTGCTGGCTACACCTTC.

V gene TRBV7-3 combines with J gene TRBJ1-3; TRBD1 agrees at 7 bases. Looked up from germline, CDR1 is SGHTA and CDR2 is FQGTGA. This CDR3 region has 16 residues. V was clipped by 5 bases and J by 0 bases; unmatched bases: 7. The CDR3 protein is CASSPTAGGSGNTIYF. The CDR3 DNA reads as TGTGCCAGCAGCCCCACCGCAGGGGGCTCTGGAAACACCATATATTTT.

This clone was seen more than once but under ten times. This chain connects TRBV7-2 to TRBJ2-3, with 7 positions matching TRBD2. The V segment lost 5 bases and the J segment 4 bases; nucleotides outside the gene matches: 15. Germline V gene lookup returns CDR1 SGHTA and CDR2 FQGNSA. This CDR3 is built from 17 residues. For the CDR3, the DNA is TGTGCCAGCAGCCCGAGACCGGGAGCGGGACGGGCAGATACGCAGTATTTT. It translates to CASSPRPGAGRADTQYF.

This clone was detected a few times. This chain links TRBV5-4 with TRBJ1-2; 7 nucleotides match TRBD1. After removal of 1 base from V and 8 bases from J, the junction contained 5 bases not matched to a gene. CDR3 size: 13 residues. The germline CDR1 and CDR2 sequences are SGHNT and YYREEE (reference sequence). As DNA, the CDR3 is TGTGCCAGCAGCTTGCGCCAGGGGGACGGCTACACCTTC. This encodes CASSLRQGDGYTF.

A few counts support this clone. The V and J genes are TRBV14 and TRBJ2-5, with a tentative D call TRBD1 (6 bases). CDR1 is SGHDN, CDR2 FVKESK, per germline. This CDR3 contains 14 residues. Between the trimmed V and J ends, which lost 3 bases and 4 bases, there was a span of 12 bases. CDR3 amino acids: CASSQGARSETQYF. The CDR3 nucleotides read TGTGCCAGCAGCCAGGGGGCGAGATCAGAGACCCAGTACTTC.

This clone was recorded only once. The chain uses TRBV18 and TRBJ2-3; 12 nucleotides align to TRBD2. Unmatched junction bases numbered 2, after V lost 2 bases and J lost 2 bases. Germline values: CDR1 KGHSH, CDR2 LQKENI. The CDR3 has 16 residues. The CDR3 reads CASSPGLAGNTDTQYF. The CDR3 bases are TGTGCCAGCTCACCAGGACTAGCGGGAAACACAGATACGCAGTATTTT.

V usage is TRBV11-1 and J usage is TRBJ2-5, with 7 bases that match TRBD2. With 0 bases clipped from V and 4 bases from J, the junction kept 5 bases outside the gene matches. The CDR3 has 15 residues. The germline CDR1 and CDR2 sequences are SGHAT and FQDESV (reference sequence). The CDR3: CASSLAGGPTETQYF. The DNA for the CDR3 is TGTGCCAGCAGCTTAGCGGGAGGGCCCACAGAGACCCAGTACTTC.

The table lists this clone with a few counts. The CDR3 reads CASSLGVWDEQFF. CDR3 bases: TGTGCCAGCAGCCTAGGGGTTTGGGATGAGCAGTTCTTC. The V gene is TRBV5-4, the J gene TRBJ2-1; a weak D match, TRBD1 (5 bases). The CDR3 extends over 13 amino acids. Per germline, CDR1 SGHNT and CDR2 YYREEE (reference sequence). V was trimmed by 4 bases and J by 8 bases, leaving 13 bases between them.

The gene calls are TRBV4-1 and TRBJ2-1, with 11 nucleotides matching TRBD2. The trim removed 1 base at V and 5 bases at J, leaving 13 bases unmatched. The germline CDR1 and CDR2 sequences are MGHRA and YSYEKL. The CDR3 has 19 amino acids. The CDR3 DNA follows: TGCGCCAGCAGCCAAGCCAAAAGAATAGCGGGAGGGGAGAACAATGAGCAGTTCTTC. Translated: CASSQAKRIAGGENNEQFF.